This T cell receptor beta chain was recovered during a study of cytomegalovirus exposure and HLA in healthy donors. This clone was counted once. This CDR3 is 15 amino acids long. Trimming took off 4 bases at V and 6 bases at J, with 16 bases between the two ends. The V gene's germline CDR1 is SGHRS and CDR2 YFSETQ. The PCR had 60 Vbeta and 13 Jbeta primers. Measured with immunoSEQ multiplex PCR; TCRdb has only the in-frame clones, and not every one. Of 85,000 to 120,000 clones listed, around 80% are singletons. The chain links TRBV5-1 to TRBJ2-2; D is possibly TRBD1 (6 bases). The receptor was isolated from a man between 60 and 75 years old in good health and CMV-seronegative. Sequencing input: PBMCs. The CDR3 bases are TGCGCCAGCAGCCCCTACAGGGATGTTCCCGGGGAGCTGTTTTTT. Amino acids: CASSPYRDVPGELFF.